The sequence of this T cell receptor beta chain was determined in a study of high-grade serous ovarian cancer treatment subgroups. The overall study: On average, roughly 14,000 reads and thousands of unique TCR beta rearrangements were obtained per sample.

Notes on the study in general: TCR clonal relatedness correlated positively with neoantigen level. Repertoire analysis covered CDR3 alone, not CDR1 or CDR2.

The V gene lost 3 bases and the J gene lost 0 bases, with 12 bases spanning the gap. The germline V gene encodes CDR1 MNHEY and CDR2 SMNVEV (reference sequence). The CDR3 extends over 16 amino acids. The protocol was immunoSEQ multiplex PCR, while the TCRdb copy is restricted to in-frame clones and leaves out a portion. Of tens of thousands of clones in the sample, about 86% were seen once. Tumor samples were taken before definitive surgery or chemotherapy. For this clone: The antigen remains unidentified.

Sequenced material: tumor tissue. The rearrangement links TRBV27 to TRBJ2-1; the D is unclear. This receptor was identified in a human donor with high-grade serous ovarian cancer. CDR3 nucleotide sequence: TGTGCCAGCAGTTTCCTTGGCGCCAGCTCCTACAATGAGCAGTTCTTC. Translated, it gives CASSFLGASSYNEQFF.